This T cell receptor (beta chain) was recovered during a study of T cells in localized non-small cell lung cancer (dated by TCRdb to the early 2020s). The study in broad terms: T cell repertoires of some 240 early-stage NSCLC patients were analyzed, with tumors being compared against uninvolved tumor-adjacent lungs. All 220 or so NSCLC patients in the cohort were treatment-naive and had localized lung tumors that were resected. Of the NSCLC patients, 129 were male and roughly 100 were female, and the mean age was about 69 years.

TCR beta CDR3 regions were sequenced from DNA using the immunoSEQ Assay. The source study handled its data this way. To compute T cell density, TCR beta template counts were normalized to usable DNA, which was estimated by amplifying housekeeping genes. Richness was estimated using the preseqR package, with extrapolation to 400,000 templates for PBMC samples and to 120,000 templates for tissue samples. Clonality was calculated as one minus Pielou's evenness. Tissue-enriched TCRs were identified through differential abundance testing performed on productive amino-acid clonotypes, with a minimum total count of 5 and an alpha of 0.1. Repertoire overlap between compartments was quantified with the Jaccard Index and Morisita Overlap Index. GLIPH grouped TCR beta CDR3s together with public tetramer-defined viral CDR3s, and a viral motif had to include at least three viral sequences and also show V-gene enrichment. TCRdb holds this immuneACCESS table with in-frame rearrangements only. Some clones are missing; in checked studies, unresolved V genes explain under half, and the rest has no known cause. The V and J calls and the clone size are those of that table, but D and trimming were determined from the DNA. For this sample there are approximately 37,000 clones; approximately 86% appear just once. The ten largest make up approximately 3.5% of the sample.

What the study reported, not specific to this receptor: Because of the exploratory design, TCR variables were selected using unadjusted p-values without false-discovery rate correction. Because multi-region tumor sequencing was not done, intratumor heterogeneity could not be ruled out. Uninvolved tumor-adjacent lung showed the highest T cell clonality, higher than tumor, which suggests more focused antigenic responses in the uninvolved tumor-adjacent lung. Longer overall survival was associated with higher blood T cell density, whereas shorter survival was associated with higher adjacent-lung clonality. A median of 57 of the top 100 tumor clones were detected in paired uninvolved adjacent lung, and some 28 of these tumor clones were also found among the top 100 clones of the paired uninvolved adjacent lung.

The germline V gene specifies SGHTA as CDR1 and FQGNSA as CDR2. The V and J ends are trimmed by 6 bases and 1 base, leaving 15 bases between them. The CDR3 goes from the cysteine to the phenylalanine over 15 residues. Only CDR3 DNA is held: 45 bases, read in frame from base 1. At diagnosis, peripheral blood, uninvolved tumor-adjacent lung and tumor were collected and were preserved as a mix of fresh-frozen and FFPE material. For TCR repertoire profiling, blood samples were analyzed as peripheral blood mononuclear cells. Comments on this clone: Its cognate antigen has yet to be identified. One base away there is no much larger clone; base qualities are not given.

This chain joins TRBV7-2 to TRBJ1-1; the D gene is possibly TRBD1, with 5 bases matching. This TCR was sampled from a man aged 18 to 50 with stage I lung adenocarcinoma. This material consisted of peripheral blood, taken before any cancer treatment. The DNA reads TGTGCCAGCAGGCGCGGGTGGGGCGGGAACACTGAAGCTTTCTTT. Its translation is CASRRGWGGNTEAFF.